Given below is one T cell receptor beta chain in context. No antigen is known for it. Per-base qualities were not stored, and no clone one base away is much larger. CDR1 GTSNPN and CDR2 SVGIG were looked up in the germline V gene (reference sequence). The CDR3 runs 15 amino acids, cysteine and phenylalanine included. CDR3 DNA only is kept here, 45 bases in frame from base 1. Genomic DNA was isolated from the sorted cells so that the TCRbeta CDR3 region could be sequenced. TCRbeta CDR3 regions were sequenced using the immunoSEQ Assay. In TCRdb, the immuneACCESS table is reduced to in-frame sequences with V and J assigned. These tables do not hold every clone; where another copy was compared, an unresolved V gene accounts for under half, and the others remain unexplained. In this sample the table shows approximately 50,000 clones, roughly 86% of which occur a single time. The ten most abundant clones make up roughly an eighth of the sample.

The trial excluded patients who had a history of autoimmune disease or who were on systemic immunosuppression. Peripheral blood for TCR sequencing was drawn from every dose cohort at baseline, at cycle 4 day 1 and at cycle 7 day 1. Samples came from an open-label, multicenter, first-in-human phase I dose-escalation trial of ivuxolimab. The trial enrolled adults with locally advanced or metastatic head and neck squamous cell, hepatocellular, melanoma or renal cell carcinoma. Before TCR sequencing, CD4+ T cells and CD8+ T cells were sorted from peripheral blood as separate populations. This specimen comes from a study of OX40 agonist ivuxolimab in advanced cancers. With respect to the entire study: Ivuxolimab was an agonistic, fully human IgG2 monoclonal antibody directed against OX40 (CD134), a costimulatory receptor. Intravenous ivuxolimab was administered to patients every 2 weeks at six dose levels: 0.01, 0.1, 0.3, 1.5, 3 and 10 mg/kg. Among the roughly 52 dose-escalation patients, around 19 had hepatocellular carcinoma, 15 or so melanoma, 9 renal cell carcinoma and 9 head and neck cancer. In the dose-escalation cohort, 82.7% of patients were male, and the mean age was around 60 years, with a range of about 23 to 80. Prior anti-PD-1, anti-PD-L1 or anti-CTLA-4 therapy was permitted, and about two fifths of dose-escalation patients had received checkpoint inhibitors. Partial responses were achieved by three dose-escalation patients, of whom one had hepatocellular carcinoma and two had cutaneous melanoma. The point of sequencing TCRbeta in the periphery was to test whether ivuxolimab changed TCR sequence diversity and drove clonal T-cell expansion. The paper reports the monotherapy dose-escalation portion (N = 52 patients) of the phase I ivuxolimab trial. General conclusions and limits of the study: Low levels of normalized T-cell clonal expansion were also shown by some nonresponding patients. Partial responders in the 0.1-3.0 mg/kg groups had among the lowest normalized peripheral clonal expansion, especially among CD8+ T cells. Clonal expansion of both CD4+ and CD8+ blood T cells was observed from baseline to week 6 at doses 0.1 to 3.0 mg/kg. The antigen specificity of the clonally expanded peripheral T cells was not determined. After ivuxolimab, CD8+ T cells had more expanded clones than CD4+ T cells on average.

The sequence was obtained from an adult with an advanced solid tumor such as melanoma, head and neck, liver or kidney cancer. The rearranged segments are TRBV30 and TRBJ2-5, with 8 middle bases fitting TRBD1. The sample in question was CD4+ or CD8+ T cells sorted from blood, obtained in a trial of the OX40 agonist ivuxolimab. Here the CDR3 is given as CGWRPPGQGRETQYF. The nucleotides are TGTGGATGGAGACCCCCCGGACAGGGAAGAGAGACCCAGTACTTC.